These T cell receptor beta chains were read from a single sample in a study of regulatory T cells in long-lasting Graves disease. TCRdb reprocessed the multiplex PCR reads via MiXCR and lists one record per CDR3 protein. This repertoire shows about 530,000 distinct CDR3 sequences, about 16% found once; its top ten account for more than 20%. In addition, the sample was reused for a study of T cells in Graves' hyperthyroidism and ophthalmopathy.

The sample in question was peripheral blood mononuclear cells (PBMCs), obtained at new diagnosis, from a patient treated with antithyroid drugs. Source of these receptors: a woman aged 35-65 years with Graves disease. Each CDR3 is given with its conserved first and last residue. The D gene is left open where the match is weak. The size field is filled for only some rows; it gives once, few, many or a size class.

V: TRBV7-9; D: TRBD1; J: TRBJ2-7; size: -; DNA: TGTGCCAGCAGCTTGACAGGGTTTGACGAGCAGTACTTC; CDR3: CASSLTGFDEQYF
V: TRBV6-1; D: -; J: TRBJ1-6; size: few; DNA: TGTGCCAGCAAAGGGTTACAGGGTTTAGGGTCACCCCTCCACTTT; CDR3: CASKGLQGLGSPLHF
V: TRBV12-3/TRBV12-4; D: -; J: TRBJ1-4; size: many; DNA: TGTGCCAGCAGGTTACGCAATGGGAGCGAAAAACTGTTTTTT; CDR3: CASRLRNGSEKLFF
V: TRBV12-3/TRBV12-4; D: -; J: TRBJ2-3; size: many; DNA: TGTGCCAGCAAGTACAAAAGCACAGATACGCAGTATTTT; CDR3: CASKYKSTDTQYF
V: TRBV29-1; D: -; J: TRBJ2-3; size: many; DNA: TGCAGCGTTGTTCGGGTCACAGATACGCAGTATTTT; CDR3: CSVVRVTDTQYF
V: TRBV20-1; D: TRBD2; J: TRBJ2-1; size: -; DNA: TGCAGTGCCGTAGAACCTAGCGGGGGGGTAAATGAGCAGTTCTTC; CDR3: CSAVEPSGGVNEQFF
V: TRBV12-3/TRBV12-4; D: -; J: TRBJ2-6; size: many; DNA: TGTGCCAGCAGTAAGGGGCTCTCTGGGGCCAACGTCCTGACTTTC; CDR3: CASSKGLSGANVLTF
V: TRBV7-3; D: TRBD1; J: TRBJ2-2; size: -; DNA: TGTGCCAGCAGCTCAACGGGACAGCGGAACACCGGGGAGCTGTTTTTT; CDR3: CASSSTGQRNTGELFF
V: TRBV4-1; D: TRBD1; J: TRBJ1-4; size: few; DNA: TGCGCCAGCAGCCAACGCTATAAGGCAGGGGGCGATGAAAAACTGTTTTTT; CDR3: CASSQRYKAGGDEKLFF
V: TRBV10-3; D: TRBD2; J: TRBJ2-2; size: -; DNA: TGTGCCATCAGTCCCGGGACCCACTCGGGGGGCACCGGGGAGCTGTTTTTT; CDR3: CAISPGTHSGGTGELFF
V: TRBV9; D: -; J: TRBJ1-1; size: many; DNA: TGTGCCAGCAGCGTAGGCCAAGCCCCCATGAACACTGAAGCTTTCTTT; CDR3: CASSVGQAPMNTEAFF
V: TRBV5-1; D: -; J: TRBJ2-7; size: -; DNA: TGCGCCAGCAGCTTGGACTGGAAAGGGTCCTACGAGCAGTACTTC; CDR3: CASSLDWKGSYEQYF
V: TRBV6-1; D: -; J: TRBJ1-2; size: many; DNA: TGTGCCAGCACCAGAGATACTAACTATGGCTACACCTTC; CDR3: CASTRDTNYGYTF
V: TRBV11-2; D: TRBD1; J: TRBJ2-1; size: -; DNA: TGCGCCAGCAGCCGAGGGACAGGGAATGAGCAGTTCTTC; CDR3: CASSRGTGNEQFF
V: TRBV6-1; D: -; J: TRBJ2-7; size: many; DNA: TGTGCCAGCAGTGAAGCTGCCTCCCGGGACCTCTACGAGCAGTACTTC; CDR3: CASSEAASRDLYEQYF
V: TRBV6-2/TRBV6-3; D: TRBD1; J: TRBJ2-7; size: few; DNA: TGTGCCAGCAGTTACCTCGGGACAGGGGGCAACGAGCAGTACTTC; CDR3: CASSYLGTGGNEQYF
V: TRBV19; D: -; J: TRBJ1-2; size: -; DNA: TGTGCCAGTAGAGGGGATTTCTCTGGCTACACCTTC; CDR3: CASRGDFSGYTF
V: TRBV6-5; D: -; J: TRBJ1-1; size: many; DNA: TGTGCCAGCAGTTACTCGAAATCGGCTTGGGCTGAAGCTTTCTTT; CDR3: CASSYSKSAWAEAFF
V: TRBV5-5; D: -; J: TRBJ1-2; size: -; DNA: TGTGCCAGCAGCTTGGGTCAGACCCAAGGCTACACCTTC; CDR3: CASSLGQTQGYTF
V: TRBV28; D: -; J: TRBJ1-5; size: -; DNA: TGTGCCACAGGGTTTCCGCCCCAGCATTTT; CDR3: CATGFPPQHF
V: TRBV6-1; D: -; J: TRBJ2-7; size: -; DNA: TGTGCCAGCAGTATGACACAGGGAGGTTTTTACGAGCAGTACTTC; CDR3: CASSMTQGGFYEQYF
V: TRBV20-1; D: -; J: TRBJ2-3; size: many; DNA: TGCAGTGCTAGAGATACCGAGGGGGGGGGCACAGATACGCAGTATTTT; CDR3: CSARDTEGGGTDTQYF
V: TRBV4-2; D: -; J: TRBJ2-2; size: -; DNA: TGTGCCAGCAGCCGCCTTAACCGGTGGGGGGAAGGCTTCGGGGAGCTGTTTTTT; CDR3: CASSRLNRWGEGFGELFF
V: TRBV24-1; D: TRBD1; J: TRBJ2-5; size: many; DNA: TGTGCCACCAGTGCCCGACAGGGGGCGAAAGAGACCCAGTACTTC; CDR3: CATSARQGAKETQYF
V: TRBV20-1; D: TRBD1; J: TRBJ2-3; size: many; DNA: TGCAGTGCCAGGACAGGTCGCACAGATACGCAGTATTTT; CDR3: CSARTGRTDTQYF
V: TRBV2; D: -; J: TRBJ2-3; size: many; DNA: TGTGCCAGCAGCGGACAAGGGGCAAACACAGATACGCAGTATTTT; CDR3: CASSGQGANTDTQYF
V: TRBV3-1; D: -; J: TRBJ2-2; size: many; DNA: TGTGCCAGCAGCCAAGTCCTAACAGGACAAACCGGGGAGCTGTTTTTT; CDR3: CASSQVLTGQTGELFF
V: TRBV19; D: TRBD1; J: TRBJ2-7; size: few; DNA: TGTGCCAGTAGTGACCCCGGGACAGTTGCTTCCTACGAGCAGTACTTC; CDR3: CASSDPGTVASYEQYF
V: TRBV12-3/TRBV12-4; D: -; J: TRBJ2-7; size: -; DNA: TGTGCCACCTCGGGGGGCTATGACGAGCAGTACTTC; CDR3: CATSGGYDEQYF
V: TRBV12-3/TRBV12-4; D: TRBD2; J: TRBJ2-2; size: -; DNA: TGTGCCAGCAGTTTAGGACTAGCGGGGGACACCGGGGAGCTGTTTTTT; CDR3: CASSLGLAGDTGELFF
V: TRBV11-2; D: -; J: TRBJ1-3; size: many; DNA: TGTGCCAGCAGCACACGTATCCTCTCTGGAAACACCATATATTTT; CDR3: CASSTRILSGNTIYF
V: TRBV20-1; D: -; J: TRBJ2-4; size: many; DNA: TGCAGTGCTCAGGGGGGGACTGAAAACATTCAGTACTTC; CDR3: CSAQGGTENIQYF
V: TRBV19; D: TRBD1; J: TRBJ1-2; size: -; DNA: TGTGCCAGTAGTATTCCCGGGACAGGGGGACACTATGGCTACACCTTC; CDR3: CASSIPGTGGHYGYTF
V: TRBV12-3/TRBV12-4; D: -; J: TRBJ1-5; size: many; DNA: TGTGCCAGCAGTGGACAGAATCAGCCCCAGCATTTT; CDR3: CASSGQNQPQHF
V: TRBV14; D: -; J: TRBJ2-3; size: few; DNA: TGTGCCAGCAGTCAAATCCGCAGAGCCCAGAAGGAGGGCGCGCAGTATTTT; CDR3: CASSQIRRAQKEGAQYF
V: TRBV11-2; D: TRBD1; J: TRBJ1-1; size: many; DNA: TGTGCCAGCAGCGTGCAACAGGGGCTTCGCACTGAAGCTTTCTTT; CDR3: CASSVQQGLRTEAFF
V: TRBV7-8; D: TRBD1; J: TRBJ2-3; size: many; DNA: TGTGCCAGCAGCTTAGGTGCAGGGGGTGGAGATACGCAGTATTTT; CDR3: CASSLGAGGGDTQYF
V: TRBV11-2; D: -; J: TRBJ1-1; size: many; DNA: TGTGCCAGCAGGCGGGAGGGGAGGACCATGAACACTGAAGCTTTCTTT; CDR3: CASRREGRTMNTEAFF
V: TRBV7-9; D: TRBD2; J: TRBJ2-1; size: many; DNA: TGTGCCAGCAGCTTATTGCCTAGCGGTGTGAATGAGCAGTTCTTC; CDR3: CASSLLPSGVNEQFF
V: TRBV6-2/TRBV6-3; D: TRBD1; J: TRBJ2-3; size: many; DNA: TGTGCCAGCAGTGAATCTATAGGGGGCTCAGATACGCAGTATTTT; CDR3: CASSESIGGSDTQYF